This TCR beta chain was identified during a study of blood T cell repertoires in COVID-19. On the study more broadly: The samples span acute and convalescent COVID-19 from the United States, Italy and Spain.

This clone was observed a few times. In the original workflow: From reference gene primer amplification, estimates of nucleated cell counts were derived. Measured with immunoSEQ multiplex PCR; TCRdb has only the in-frame clones, and not every one. D and trimming come from the DNA, and the V and J calls and clone size come from that table. The sample carries approximately 260,000 clones, nearly 90% recorded once. The CDR3 is 17 amino acids. Germline loops: CDR1 SGHTA, CDR2 FQGTGA. Deletions cut 0 bases from V and 2 bases from J, with 17 bases between. Material for sequencing was peripheral blood. This clonotype was obtained from a woman aged 40-49 years who had recovered from COVID-19. The chain couples TRBV7-3 to TRBJ2-7; tentative D call: TRBD1 (6 bases). The CDR3 loop is CASSLTLQGSIAYEQYF. For the CDR3, the DNA is TGTGCCAGCAGCTTAACCCTACAGGGTAGTATCGCCTACGAGCAGTACTTC.